This TCR beta chain was documented in a study of control samples from healthy donors and cancer patients. The data were produced by immunoSEQ multiplex PCR, yet TCRdb's version contains in-frame clones alone and is incomplete. The sample has approximately 190,000 clones, around 93% seen once; the top ten hold 1.5% to 2%. Germline V gene sequence: CDR1 SNHLY, CDR2 FYNNEI. V lost 4 bases and J lost 8; bases outside the gene matches: 1. This CDR3 spans 12 amino acids. J is TRBJ1-4 and V is TRBV2; TRBD1 aligns across 7 bases. The receptor comes from a man aged 25-45 years in good health. Sequencing used blood. In DNA, the CDR3 is TGTGCCAGCAGTGTCAGGGGGGAAAAACTGTTTTTT. Its translation: CASSVRGEKLFF.